A selection of T cell receptor beta chains follows, all from one sample in a study of cytomegalovirus exposure and HLA in healthy donors. The table came from immunoSEQ multiplex PCR; TCRdb's copy has only in-frame clones and leaves some out. The sample lists more than 300,000 clones; roughly 88% were seen once. The sample consisted of PBMCs. These receptor sequences come from a woman aged 18 to 35 in good health and CMV-seronegative. The CDR3 runs from the conserved cysteine through the conserved F or W. Each record gives: J gene, D gene, V gene, clone size, CDR3 DNA, CDR3 protein. D genes are given only for firm matches. Some rows mark clone size as missing; the rest say once, few, many or name a class of expanded clone.

J gene: TRBJ2-7; D gene: TRBD2; V gene: TRBV6-6; clone size: NA; CDR3 DNA: TGTGCCAGCAGTTACCGTCCTAGCGGGTTCTACGAGCAGTACTTC; CDR3 protein: CASSYRPSGFYEQYF
J gene: TRBJ1-1; D gene: NA; V gene: TRBV27; clone size: NA; CDR3 DNA: TGTGCCAGCAGTTGGGAGGGGCACTCTGAAGCTTTCTTT; CDR3 protein: CASSWEGHSEAFF
J gene: TRBJ1-1; D gene: TRBD1; V gene: TRBV5-1; clone size: NA; CDR3 DNA: TGCGCCAGCAGCTTGTTTGGATGGGACAGGGACACTGAAGCTTTCTTT; CDR3 protein: CASSLFGWDRDTEAFF
J gene: TRBJ2-1; D gene: TRBD2; V gene: TRBV5-1; clone size: NA; CDR3 DNA: TGCGCCAGCAGCTTCCTTCCCCTCTTACTAGCGGGAGGACGGGATGAGCAGTTCTTC; CDR3 protein: CASSFLPLLLAGGRDEQFF
J gene: TRBJ2-3; D gene: NA; V gene: TRBV7-6; clone size: NA; CDR3 DNA: TGTGCCAGCAGCTTAGATGGCGGGATAGGAGATACGCAGTATTTT; CDR3 protein: CASSLDGGIGDTQYF
J gene: TRBJ2-3; D gene: TRBD2; V gene: TRBV5-6; clone size: once; CDR3 DNA: TGTGCCAGCAGCCCTAGCGGGAGGCGTTCTAGCACAGATACGCAGTATTTT; CDR3 protein: CASSPSGRRSSTDTQYF
J gene: TRBJ2-7; D gene: TRBD2; V gene: TRBV27; clone size: NA; CDR3 DNA: TGTGCCAGCAGCAGAGCGGGAGGGCCGGCCGAGCAGTACTTC; CDR3 protein: CASSRAGGPAEQYF
J gene: TRBJ1-2; D gene: NA; V gene: TRBV7-9; clone size: NA; CDR3 DNA: TGTGCCAGCAGCTTAGGGAGCTATGGCTACACCTTC; CDR3 protein: CASSLGSYGYTF
J gene: TRBJ2-2; D gene: TRBD2; V gene: TRBV4-1; clone size: few; CDR3 DNA: TGCGCCAGCAGCCAAGGTCTAGCGGGAGTGTCCGGGGAGCTGTTTTTT; CDR3 protein: CASSQGLAGVSGELFF
J gene: TRBJ2-5; D gene: NA; V gene: TRBV29-1; clone size: NA; CDR3 DNA: TGCAGCGTTGAAGATGGTCAGGCCCAAGAGACCCAGTACTTC; CDR3 protein: CSVEDGQAQETQYF
J gene: TRBJ1-1; D gene: NA; V gene: TRBV2; clone size: NA; CDR3 DNA: TGTGCCAGCAGTGCCGAGGGGACAAACACTGAAGCTTTCTTT; CDR3 protein: CASSAEGTNTEAFF
J gene: TRBJ1-4; D gene: TRBD1; V gene: TRBV4-2; clone size: NA; CDR3 DNA: TGTGCCAGCAGCCCCCGACAGGGGTCCAGTGAAAAACTGTTTTTT; CDR3 protein: CASSPRQGSSEKLFF
J gene: TRBJ2-3; D gene: TRBD1; V gene: TRBV11-3; clone size: NA; CDR3 DNA: TGTGCCAGCAGCCTGGGGACAGGAAAATCAGATACGCAGTATTTT; CDR3 protein: CASSLGTGKSDTQYF
J gene: TRBJ1-2; D gene: NA; V gene: TRBV9; clone size: NA; CDR3 DNA: TGTGCCAGCAGCGTAGTAAAGGACGGATACCCGGCCGGGGGGTATGGCTACACCTTC; CDR3 protein: CASSVVKDGYPAGGYGYTF
J gene: TRBJ2-3; D gene: TRBD1; V gene: TRBV7-9; clone size: NA; CDR3 DNA: TGTGCCAGCAGCTTAGATCTGGGACAGGGGGCCATTCGCACAGATACGCAGTATTTT; CDR3 protein: CASSLDLGQGAIRTDTQYF
J gene: TRBJ2-1; D gene: NA; V gene: TRBV7-3; clone size: NA; CDR3 DNA: TGTGCCAGCAGCTCCAACTACAATGAGCAGTTCTTC; CDR3 protein: CASSSNYNEQFF
J gene: TRBJ1-1; D gene: TRBD1; V gene: TRBV2; clone size: NA; CDR3 DNA: TGTGCCAGCAGGCCCGGGACAGGGGGCACTGAAGCTTTCTTT; CDR3 protein: CASRPGTGGTEAFF
J gene: TRBJ2-7; D gene: NA; V gene: TRBV7-2; clone size: NA; CDR3 DNA: TGTGCCAGCAGCAGAGGGCGAGGGCTGCCTTCCTACGAGCAGTACTTC; CDR3 protein: CASSRGRGLPSYEQYF
J gene: TRBJ1-2; D gene: NA; V gene: TRBV28; clone size: NA; CDR3 DNA: TGTGCCAGCAGTTTATTGGTTCAAGAGGGCTACACCTTC; CDR3 protein: CASSLLVQEGYTF
J gene: TRBJ1-2; D gene: TRBD1; V gene: TRBV7-3; clone size: NA; CDR3 DNA: TGTGCCCCTCCGAATGGGACAGGGCCCTATGGCTACACCTTC; CDR3 protein: CAPPNGTGPYGYTF
J gene: TRBJ1-2; D gene: NA; V gene: TRBV5-1; clone size: NA; CDR3 DNA: TGCGCCAGCAGCACTACCGGGACTCCGGGCACCTTC; CDR3 protein: CASSTTGTPGTF
J gene: TRBJ2-7; D gene: NA; V gene: TRBV6-5; clone size: NA; CDR3 DNA: TGTGCCAGCAGTTACTCGCCCAGGTACGAGCAGTACTTC; CDR3 protein: CASSYSPRYEQYF
J gene: TRBJ2-3; D gene: TRBD1; V gene: TRBV27; clone size: NA; CDR3 DNA: TGTGCCAGCGGAATCTGGACAGGGAGCACAGATACGCAGTATTTT; CDR3 protein: CASGIWTGSTDTQYF
J gene: TRBJ1-5; D gene: TRBD1; V gene: TRBV19; clone size: NA; CDR3 DNA: TGTGCCAGTAGGACAGGGGGGGATCAGCCCCAGCATTTT; CDR3 protein: CASRTGGDQPQHF
J gene: TRBJ2-2; D gene: TRBD2; V gene: TRBV5-1; clone size: NA; CDR3 DNA: TGCGCCAGCAGCTTGGAAGGGCGGGAGGGCCAGAGAACCGGGGAGCTGTTTTTT; CDR3 protein: CASSLEGREGQRTGELFF
J gene: TRBJ1-1; D gene: TRBD1; V gene: TRBV7-2; clone size: NA; CDR3 DNA: TGTGCCAGCAGCAGGGGGCGTGGGAACACTGAAGCTTTCTTT; CDR3 protein: CASSRGRGNTEAFF
J gene: TRBJ2-7; D gene: TRBD2; V gene: TRBV5-1; clone size: NA; CDR3 DNA: TGCGCCAGCAGCCAAAGGACTAGCGGGAGCTCCGCTGACGAGCAGTACTTC; CDR3 protein: CASSQRTSGSSADEQYF
J gene: TRBJ2-3; D gene: TRBD2; V gene: TRBV4-1; clone size: NA; CDR3 DNA: TGCGCCAGTAGGTGGCGGGAGGCTAGCACAGATACGCAGTATTTT; CDR3 protein: CASRWREASTDTQYF
J gene: TRBJ1-5; D gene: TRBD1; V gene: TRBV19; clone size: NA; CDR3 DNA: TGTGCCAGTAGGAAGGCAGGGGGGCCTCAGCCCCAGCATTTT; CDR3 protein: CASRKAGGPQPQHF